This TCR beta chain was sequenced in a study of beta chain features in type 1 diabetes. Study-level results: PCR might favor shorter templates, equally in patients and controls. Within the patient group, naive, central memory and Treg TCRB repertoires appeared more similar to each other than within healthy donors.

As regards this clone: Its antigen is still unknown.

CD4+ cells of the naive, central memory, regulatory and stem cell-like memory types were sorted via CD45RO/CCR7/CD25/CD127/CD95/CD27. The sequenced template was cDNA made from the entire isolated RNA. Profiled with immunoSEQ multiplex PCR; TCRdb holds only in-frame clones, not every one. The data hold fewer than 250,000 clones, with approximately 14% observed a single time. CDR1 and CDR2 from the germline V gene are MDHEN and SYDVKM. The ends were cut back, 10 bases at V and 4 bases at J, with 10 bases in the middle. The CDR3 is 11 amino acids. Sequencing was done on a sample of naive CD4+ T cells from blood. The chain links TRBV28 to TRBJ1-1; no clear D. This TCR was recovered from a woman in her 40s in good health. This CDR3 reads CAITGSTEAFF. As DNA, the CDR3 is TGTGCCATTACGGGAAGCACTGAAGCTTTCTTT.